A single T cell receptor (beta chain) is shown here with its context. Its antigen remains unknown. The data were taken from a study of cytomegalovirus exposure and HLA in healthy donors. Study-level findings and limits: Confirmation was obtained in vitro that a few CMV-associated chains are specific for CMV antigens. An Asian-associated ancestry cluster reportedly showed fewer N-insertions than the roughly 670-donor mean in a later analysis. In a later analysis, a missense DCLRE1C variant was linked to TCR beta V- and J-gene trimming.

Both 60 Vbeta primers and 13 Jbeta primers went into the PCR. Method: immunoSEQ multiplex PCR; TCRdb's copy keeps in-frame clones and lacks some. Here the sample spans tens of thousands of clones, roughly 79% being singletons. There were likely unrecorded immune exposures, though donors were nominally healthy when sampled. Trimming took 7 bases from V and 4 from J; bases not matched to a gene: 12. The CDR3 extends over 16 amino acids. CDR1 is SNHLY, CDR2 FYNNEI, per germline. The sample comprised PBMCs. The chain combines TRBV2 with TRBJ1-5; 8 nucleotides match TRBD1. This sequence was found in a man between 18 and 35 years old in good health and CMV-seropositive. The CDR3 spells CASIGAGGRANQPQHF. In DNA form, the CDR3 reads TGTGCCAGCATTGGTGCAGGGGGCCGTGCTAATCAGCCCCAGCATTTT.